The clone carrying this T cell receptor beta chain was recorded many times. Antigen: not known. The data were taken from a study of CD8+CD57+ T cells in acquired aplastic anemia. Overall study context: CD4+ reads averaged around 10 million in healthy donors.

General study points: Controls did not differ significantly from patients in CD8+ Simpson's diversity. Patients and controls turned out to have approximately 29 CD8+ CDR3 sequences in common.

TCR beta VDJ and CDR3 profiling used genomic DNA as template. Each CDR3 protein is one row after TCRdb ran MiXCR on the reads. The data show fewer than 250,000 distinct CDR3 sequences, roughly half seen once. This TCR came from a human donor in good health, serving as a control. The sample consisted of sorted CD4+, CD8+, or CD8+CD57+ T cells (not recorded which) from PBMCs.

The CDR3: CASSFNRYEQYF. In DNA form, the CDR3 reads TGTGCCAGCAGCTTCAACCGCTACGAGCAGTACTTC. The chain combines TRBV5-8 with TRBJ2-7; D remains ambiguous. The CDR3 loop spans 12 amino acids. Trimming took off 2 bases at V and 3 bases at J, with 6 bases between the two ends. Germline CDR1 is SGHTS and CDR2 is YDEGEE.